These T cell receptor beta chains were read from a single sample in a study of memory CD4+ T cells and cytomegalovirus serostatus. The protocol was immunoSEQ multiplex PCR, while the TCRdb copy is restricted to in-frame clones and leaves out a portion. Counted here are approximately 65,000 clones, roughly three quarters occurring once; the ten biggest clones make up about 0.9%. What was sequenced was memory CD4+ T cells from blood. The origin of the receptors is an adult in good health and CMV-seronegative. CDR3s include the opening cysteine and the closing phenylalanine or tryptophan. Size tells how often a clone was seen (once, few, many) or the class of an expanded clone, and some rows leave it out.

12 | NA | TRBJ2-1 | TRBV5-1 | CASSRPGDEQFF
14 | NA | TRBJ1-5 | TRBV6-1 | CASSGGTGGQPQHF
14 | NA | TRBJ2-5 | TRBV11-3 | CASSGRDRQETQYF
12 | NA | TRBJ1-1 | TRBV14 | CASSRGTPEAFF
11 | few | TRBJ2-7 | TRBV6-1 | CATRFGHEQYF
16 | NA | TRBJ2-1 | TRBV27 | CASSFASGRGYNEQFF
15 | few | TRBJ1-2 | TRBV18 | CASSSGQGAHYGYTF
12 | medium-sized | TRBJ1-2 | TRBV19 | CASTRTGKGYTF
18 | NA | TRBJ2-6 | TRBV10-3 | CAISAQTRGYSGANVLTF
16 | few | TRBJ1-4 | TRBV7-9 | CASSLVRGPQGEKLFF
13 | NA | TRBJ1-2 | TRBV5-4 | CASSLADLNGYTF
18 | NA | TRBJ2-2 | TRBV4-1 | CASSQGFRAGGPGGELFF
17 | NA | TRBJ2-2 | TRBV5-4 | CASSYPGTALNTGELFF
14 | NA | TRBJ2-3 | TRBV7-2 | CASGEGGSTDTQYF
17 | NA | TRBJ1-2 | TRBV5-1 | CASSGGQSWNPSYGYTF
14 | NA | TRBJ1-2 | TRBV6-5 | CASSYGGQGDGYTF
15 | NA | TRBJ2-7 | TRBV5-1 | CASSQQPDRGYEQYF
15 | NA | TRBJ2-3 | TRBV18 | CASSSRTGRTDTQYF
11 | NA | TRBJ2-1 | TRBV10-3 | CAISAGNEQFF
15 | NA | TRBJ2-5 | TRBV7-8 | CASSLAVAGPETQYF
13 | NA | TRBJ2-5 | TRBV11-1 | CASSLGFRETQYF
13 | NA | TRBJ2-3 | TRBV5-1 | CASSFGQLDTQYF
16 | NA | TRBJ1-1 | TRBV30 | CAWKDRQGRQNTEAFF
12 | few | TRBJ1-4 | TRBV27 | CASKTRGGKLFF
14 | NA | TRBJ1-1 | TRBV5-1 | CASTGPGTNTEAFF
15 | NA | TRBJ1-1 | TRBV21-1 | CASSKDSGLPRGAFF
15 | once | TRBJ1-1 | TRBV14 | CASSQEVHRNTEAFF
13 | few | TRBJ1-1 | TRBV10-1 | CASSGQGNTEAFF
16 | NA | TRBJ2-7 | TRBV28 | CASSLMAGGAPHEQYF
15 | NA | TRBJ1-3 | TRBV11-2 | CASSPSEGPGNTIYF
13 | once | TRBJ1-4 | TRBV12-5 | CASGSAVNEKLFF
13 | few | TRBJ1-3 | TRBV9 | CASSSSSGNTIYF
16 | NA | TRBJ1-4 | TRBV4-3 | CASSQTGGATNEKLFF
13 | NA | TRBJ2-7 | TRBV5-6 | CASSRLAVYEQYF
14 | NA | TRBJ1-2 | TRBV29-1 | CSVGGTGGDYGYTF
17 | few | TRBJ1-3 | TRBV4-1 | CASSQDAARGHLGTIYF
14 | NA | TRBJ2-5 | TRBV6-1 | CASSSAGEGETQYF
13 | NA | TRBJ1-2 | TRBV15 | CATHRDRAGGYTF
14 | NA | TRBJ1-1 | TRBV9 | CASSVAPANTEAFF
14 | NA | TRBJ2-7 | TRBV6-1 | CASKGQGASYEQYF
13 | NA | TRBJ1-4 | TRBV18 | CASARGSNEKLFF
16 | NA | TRBJ2-3 | TRBV7-2 | CASSQTSGGTTDTQYF
14 | NA | TRBJ1-6 | TRBV2 | CASSTRTRNSPLHF
14 | NA | TRBJ2-7 | TRBV7-6 | CASSLSGSRNEQYF
17 | few | TRBJ1-1 | TRBV11-2 | CASSLDRWTGKNTEAFF
14 | NA | TRBJ1-2 | TRBV13 | CASSRTGEGGGYTF
14 | NA | TRBJ1-5 | TRBV18 | CASSPDGYNQPQHF